The 17 T cell receptor beta chains in this list originate from one sample, sequenced in a study of shared clonotypes between healthy human individuals. Some clones are missing from TCRdb's copy, which holds only in-frame ones; the method was immunoSEQ multiplex PCR. The sample has over 1.4 million clones; around 97% are singletons. The material sequenced was naive CD4+ T cells sorted from blood. The subset denotes: CD45RA+ positively selected. These receptor sequences come from a man aged 30 to 45 in good health.

The rearrangement links TRBV9 to TRBJ2-7; D uncertain. Trimming shortened V by 2 bases and J by 3 bases, and 6 bases separated the two germline ends. There are 12 residues in the CDR3. The germline CDR1 and CDR2 sequences are SGDLS and YYNGEE. DNA of the CDR3: TGTGCCAGCAGCGTCGCTAGCTACGAGCAGTACTTC. This gives the protein CASSVASYEQYF. The variable domain in full, completed from reference TRBV9 and TRBJ2-7, reads DSGVTQTPKHLITATGQRVTLRCSPRSGDLSVYWYQQSLDQGLQFLIQYYNGEERAKGNILERFSAQQFPDLHSELNLSSLELGDSALYFCASSVASYEQYFGPGTRLTVT.

The rearrangement joins TRBV5-1 to TRBJ2-1, with a possible D match to TRBD1 (7 bases). CDR3 length equals 16 residues. Germline CDR1 SGHRS, CDR2 YFSETQ. Trimming pared 1 base from V and 7 bases from J, leaving 18 bases between. The CDR3 reads CASSLLAEGAFNEQFF. In DNA, the CDR3 is TGCGCCAGCAGCTTGTTGGCGGAGGGGGCCTTTAATGAGCAGTTCTTC. The full variable domain, its missing parts supplied by reference TRBV5-1 and TRBJ2-1, is KAGVTQTPRYLIKTRGQQVTLSCSPISGHRSVSWYQQTPGQGLQFLFEYFSETQRNKGNFPGRFSGRQFSNSRSEMNVSTLELGDSALYLCASSLLAEGAFNEQFFGPGTRLTVL.

The V and J genes are TRBV27 and TRBJ2-2; TRBD2 agrees at 8 bases. This CDR3 spans 17 amino acids. V lost 6 bases and J lost 4; bases outside the gene matches: 13. CDR1 and CDR2 from the germline V gene are MNHEY and SMNVEV (reference sequence). This chain's CDR3 is CASSSTSGRGGTGELFF. DNA of the CDR3: TGTGCCAGCAGCTCCACTAGCGGAAGAGGGGGCACCGGGGAGCTGTTTTTT.

V is TRBV9 and J is TRBJ2-3; 7 bases map to TRBD1. The CDR3 extends over 15 amino acids. From germline, CDR1 is SGDLS and CDR2 YYNGEE. V shed 4 bases, J shed 2 bases, and the junction held 7 bases outside the gene matches. The CDR3 coding sequence is TGTGCCAGCAGCTCGACAGGGTTCTACACAGATACGCAGTATTTT. Translated, it gives CASSSTGFYTDTQYF.

The rearrangement joins TRBV7-2 to TRBJ2-1, with a weak D call TRBD1 (6 bases). The CDR3 extends over 15 amino acids. The V gene's germline CDR1 is SGHTA and CDR2 FQGNSA. Trimming removed 5 bases from V and 0 bases from J, with 11 bases in between. CDR3 bases: TGTGCCAGCAGCCGGGACACCGGCTCCTACAATGAGCAGTTCTTC. It is translated as CASSRDTGSYNEQFF.

About this clone: The same CDR3 also results from other DNA sequences found in this sample. The rearrangement joins TRBV5-1 to TRBJ1-1; D unclear. This CDR3 has 13 amino acids. V lost 2 bases, J lost 0 bases, and 5 bases lay in between. Germline V lookup: CDR1 SGHRS, CDR2 YFSETQ. CDR3: CASSLWMNTEAFF. The CDR3 nucleotides are TGCGCCAGCAGCTTATGGATGAACACTGAAGCTTTCTTT.

V gene TRBV7-2 combines with J gene TRBJ2-2, with D maybe TRBD2 (5 bases). Trimming took off 0 bases at V and 3 bases at J, with 8 bases between the two ends. Germline CDR1 and CDR2: SGHTA and FQGNSA. CDR3 length: 15 residues. CDR3 nucleotides: TGTGCCAGCAGCTTAGCTAAGAGGGACACCGGGGAGCTGTTTTTT. Encoded protein: CASSLAKRDTGELFF.

This chain joins TRBV7-7 and TRBJ2-7; no clear D gene. The length of the CDR3 is 14 residues. CDR1 and CDR2 from the germline V gene are SSHAT and FNYEAQ (reference sequence). V lost 2 bases, J lost 5 bases, and 13 bases lay in between. Written as DNA, the CDR3 is TGTGCCAGCAGCTTATTTGGCGGAGACGACGAGCAGTACTTC. Translating gives CASSLFGGDDEQYF.

V is TRBV2 and J is TRBJ2-7; no definite D call. V was clipped by 6 bases and J by 1 base, with 13 bases between them. Per germline, CDR1 SNHLY and CDR2 FYNNEI. The CDR3 has 14 amino acids. The CDR3 bases are TGTGCCAGCAGACTCCAGAATCTATCCTACGAGCAGTACTTC. Protein product: CASRLQNLSYEQYF. Drawing the rest from reference TRBV2 and TRBJ2-7, the complete variable domain is EPEVTQTPSHQVTQMGQEVILRCVPISNHLYFYWYRQILGQKVEFLVSFYNNEISEKSEIFDDQFSVERPDGSNFTLKIRSTKLEDSAMYFCASRLQNLSYEQYFGPGTRLTVT.

The chain combines TRBV19 with TRBJ2-5, with D possibly matching TRBD1 (5 bases). V dropped 3 bases and J dropped 4 bases, with 15 bases sitting between them. This CDR3 has 15 amino acids. CDR1 is LNHDA and CDR2 is SQIVND in the germline V gene (reference sequence). CDR3 sequence (DNA): TGTGCCAGTAGTATCGACGGCCCCAGGGCAGAGACCCAGTACTTC. Amino acids: CASSIDGPRAETQYF.

The chain recombines TRBV14 with TRBJ2-1; 13 bases are a match to TRBD2. Germline CDR1 reads SGHDN; CDR2 reads FVKESK. The CDR3 has 16 residues. The V segment lost 5 bases and the J segment 4 bases; nucleotides outside the gene matches: 5. CDR3 region: CASSTSGRGSYNEQFF. The CDR3 DNA is TGTGCCAGCAGCACTAGCGGGAGGGGTTCTTACAATGAGCAGTTCTTC.

The V gene is TRBV6-1, the J gene TRBJ1-5; no clear D. Germline CDR1 is MNHNS and CDR2 is SASEGT. Trimming stripped 1 base from V and 3 bases from J, with 4 bases between. This CDR3 spans 13 amino acids. The CDR3 sequence is CASSEDPNQPQHF. In DNA, the CDR3 is TGTGCCAGCAGTGAAGATCCCAATCAGCCCCAGCATTTT.

In regard to this clone: Relative to the germline gene, one junction end is altered; a read error may explain this. In the same sample, other DNA sequences code for this CDR3. The chain uses TRBV18 and TRBJ2-1; D is unclear. CDR1 and CDR2 (germline): KGHSH, LQKENI. The CDR3 loop spans 14 amino acids. This CDR3 reads CASSPPGRYNEQFF. As DNA, the CDR3 is TGTGCCAGTTCACCTCCGGGCCGCTACAATGAGCAGTTCTTC. Looking up the rest from reference TRBV18 and TRBJ2-1 gives the full variable domain: NAGVMQNPRHLVRRRGQEARLRCSPMKGHSHVYWYRQLPEEGLKFMVYLQKENIIDESGMPKERFSAEFPKEGPSILRIQQVVRGDSAAYFCASSPPGRYNEQFFGPGTRLTVL.

The V call is TRBV28, the J call TRBJ2-5; possibly TRBD2 for D (5 bases). V was shortened by 2 bases and J by 5 bases, with 9 bases between the two germline ends. CDR1 is MDHEN and CDR2 is SYDVKM in the germline V gene. CDR3 length: 13 residues. CDR3 loop: CASSLIAPETQYF. Written as DNA, the CDR3 is TGTGCCAGCAGTTTAATAGCGCCCGAGACCCAGTACTTC.

The chain joins TRBV27 to TRBJ1-1; no clear D. There are 15 residues in the CDR3. Germline values: CDR1 MNHEY, CDR2 SMNVEV (reference sequence). Trimming removed 4 bases at V and 6 bases at J, with 18 bases between. The CDR3 coding sequence is TGTGCCAGCAGTTCTCTGGCCTCATTCCTACCTGAAGCTTTCTTT. This gives the protein CASSSLASFLPEAFF.

The gene calls are TRBV18 and TRBJ2-6; no clear D. Germline V gene sequence: CDR1 KGHSH, CDR2 LQKENI. CDR3 length: 13 residues. The germline V and J ends were trimmed by 6 bases and 4 bases, with 7 bases remaining between them. Here the CDR3 DNA reads TGTGCCAGCTCGCAGACAGGGGCCAACGTCCTGACTTTC. Its translation is CASSQTGANVLTF.

The chain links TRBV29-1 to TRBJ2-1; 7 bases line up with TRBD2. J gave up 4 bases and V 0 bases, and 6 bases lay outside the gene matches. This CDR3 spans 15 amino acids. Germline V CDR1 and CDR2: SQVTM, ANQGSEA. CDR3 nucleotide sequence: TGCAGCGTTGAAGACCTGCGGGAGAGTTACAATGAGCAGTTCTTC. As protein: CSVEDLRESYNEQFF.